This section outlines one T cell receptor beta chain sequence together with its context. Per germline, CDR1 MDHEN and CDR2 SYDVKM. V lost 2 bases to trimming and J lost 6 bases, with 11 bases between them. There are 14 residues in the CDR3. The unsorted samples took 90 million or so PBMCs to get genomic DNA. Over several immunoSEQ plates, each subset's genomic DNA was distributed in even portions. Sequenced by immunoSEQ multiplex PCR; TCRdb stores in-frame clones only, minus some. The sample consists of about 490,000 clones, over 60% of them appearing once. The sample belongs to a study of shared clonotypes between healthy human individuals. Turning to the study itself: The study enrolled a couple of women and three men aged 18 to 49.

The gene calls are TRBV28 and TRBJ1-5; D unclear. This sequence originates from a woman in her thirties or forties in good health. Some clones in this sample may be carry-over from other donors' samples. Sequencing was done on a sample of PBMCs. CDR3 in amino acids: CASSLISGAQPQHF. CDR3 sequence (DNA): TGTGCCAGCAGTTTAATTTCAGGCGCTCAGCCCCAGCATTTT. Together with reference TRBV28 and TRBJ1-5, the CDR3 gives the full variable domain: DVKVTQSSRYLVKRTGEKVFLECVQDMDHENMFWYRQDPGLGLRLIYFSYDVKMKEKGDIPEGYSVSREKKERFSLILESASTNQTSMYLCASSLISGAQPQHFGDGTRLSIL.